The 30 T cell receptor beta chains below come from one sample, sequenced in a study of cytomegalovirus exposure and HLA in healthy donors. The PCR contained 60 Vbeta and 13 Jbeta primers. Using immunoSEQ multiplex PCR, the repertoire was profiled, and TCRdb retains in-frame clones only, with some absent. The sample lists 100,000 to 150,000 clones, 70% to 80% seen once, with approximately 1.8% in the top ten. Input material: PBMCs. Receptor source: a female donor in good health and CMV-seropositive.

Turning to this clone: Other DNA variants within this sample encode the same CDR3. V is TRBV5-4 and J is TRBJ1-2; D is possibly TRBD1 (5 bases). CDR1 is SGHNT, CDR2 YYREEE, per germline (reference sequence). CDR3 length: 13 amino acids. V was shortened by 5 bases and J by 2 bases, with 10 bases between the two germline ends. The CDR3: CASSPDRNYGYTF. The CDR3, as DNA: TGTGCCAGCAGTCCTGACAGAAACTATGGCTACACCTTC.

The chain has TRBV5-1 and TRBJ2-1; 9 bases match TRBD2. The germline gives CDR1 SGHRS, CDR2 YFSETQ. The length of the CDR3 is 15 residues. V dropped 4 bases and J dropped 4; count of bases not matched to a gene: 6. The CDR3 region has the DNA TGCGCCAGCAGCACGGCGGGGGGGTTTTACAATGAGCAGTTCTTC. This sequence encodes CASSTAGGFYNEQFF. Together with reference TRBV5-1 and TRBJ2-1, the CDR3 gives the full variable domain: KAGVTQTPRYLIKTRGQQVTLSCSPISGHRSVSWYQQTPGQGLQFLFEYFSETQRNKGNFPGRFSGRQFSNSRSEMNVSTLELGDSALYLCASSTAGGFYNEQFFGPGTRLTVL.

This chain joins TRBV18 and TRBJ1-1; TRBD1 matches at 12 bases. V was clipped by 6 bases and J by 5 bases; unmatched bases: 4. Germline V gives CDR1 KGHSH, CDR2 LQKENI. The CDR3 runs to 14 residues. CDR3 loop: CASSPGQGATEAFF. Here the CDR3 DNA reads TGTGCCAGCTCCCCGGGACAGGGGGCAACTGAAGCTTTCTTT.

This chain links TRBV7-8 with TRBJ2-2, with 8 bases identical to TRBD2. CDR1 and CDR2 from the germline V gene are SGHVS and FQNEAQ. Trimming cost V 3 bases and J 1 base; bases outside gene matches: 4. The CDR3 is 16 amino acids. The CDR3 nucleotides read TGTGCCAGCAGCTTGAGCGCGGGAGGGAACACCGGGGAGCTGTTTTTT. Protein sequence: CASSLSAGGNTGELFF.

The table lists this clone with a count of one. This chain connects TRBV11-3 to TRBJ1-2, with 7 positions matching TRBD1. CDR1 is SGHNT, CDR2 YENEEA, per germline. J lost 8 bases, V lost 1 base, and 16 bases had no gene match. The CDR3 spans 17 residues. The CDR3 sequence: CASSLANLTGLFRGYTF. The CDR3 region has the DNA TGTGCCAGCAGCTTAGCCAACTTGACAGGGTTGTTTCGAGGCTACACCTTC.

The J gene is TRBJ1-3, the V gene TRBV7-6; 7 bases align to TRBD1. The germline V gene has CDR1 SGHVS and CDR2 FNYEAQ. CDR3 size: 14 residues. V lost 4 bases, J lost 4 bases, and 4 bases stayed unmatched. The CDR3 sequence is CASSSQGSGNTIYF. As DNA, the CDR3 is TGTGCCAGCAGCTCACAGGGGTCCGGAAACACCATATATTTT.

The V call is TRBV5-1, the J call TRBJ2-7; TRBD2 matches 11 bases. CDR1 and CDR2 from the germline V gene are SGHRS and YFSETQ. With V trimmed by 0 bases and J by 4 bases, 3 bases remained unmatched. The CDR3 loop spans 15 amino acids. The CDR3: CASSLAGTSGYEQYF. The CDR3 coding sequence is TGCGCCAGCAGCTTGGCAGGGACTAGCGGTTACGAGCAGTACTTC.

The chain carries TRBV6-1 and TRBJ2-7; 15 bases align to TRBD2. Germline CDR1 MNHNS, CDR2 SASEGT. V lost 1 base, J lost 3 bases, and 4 bases stayed unmatched. The CDR3 covers 17 residues. The CDR3 DNA reads TGTGCCAGCAGTGAAGAGGGACTAGCGGGAGGAGGCTACGAGCAGTACTTC. Translating it yields CASSEEGLAGGGYEQYF.

CDR3 residues: CASTPDRNQDEQYF. The CDR3 DNA follows: TGTGCCAGCACCCCTGACAGGAATCAGGACGAGCAGTACTTC. The V gene is TRBV6-5, the J gene TRBJ2-7; possible D gene TRBD1, 6 bases. This CDR3 is 14 amino acids long. The V end was cut by 7 bases, the J end by 5 bases, with 18 bases between. Germline CDR1 is MNHEY and CDR2 is SVGAGI.

This clone has only a few counts. The V call is TRBV4-1, the J call TRBJ2-3; 8 nucleotides agree with TRBD1. With 1 base clipped from V and 6 bases from J, the junction kept 12 bases outside the gene matches. Germline V gene lookup returns CDR1 MGHRA and CDR2 YSYEKL. There are 17 residues in the CDR3. The CDR3 sequence: CASSQGRQGPIRDTQYF. For the CDR3, the DNA is TGCGCCAGCAGCCAAGGCCGACAGGGGCCCATTCGGGATACGCAGTATTTT.

V is TRBV11-2 and J is TRBJ1-2; maybe TRBD1 (6 bases). The ends were cut back, 5 bases at V and 4 bases at J, with 11 bases in the middle. From germline, CDR1 is SGHAT and CDR2 FQNNGV. CDR3 length equals 13 residues. The CDR3 region has the DNA TGTGCCAGCAGCGGCAGGGGTGGCTATGGCTACACCTTC. It encodes CASSGRGGYGYTF.

The V gene is TRBV2, the J gene TRBJ2-7; D uncertain. The CDR3 length is 14 residues. Germline V gene lookup returns CDR1 SNHLY and CDR2 FYNNEI. Deletions cut 4 bases from V and 0 bases from J, with 10 bases between. The CDR3 coding sequence is TGTGCCAGCAGTGCCAGACAACTCTCCTACGAGCAGTACTTC. It specifies CASSARQLSYEQYF.

The chain couples TRBV14 to TRBJ2-7; D is ambiguous. Germline CDR1 is SGHDN and CDR2 is FVKESK. This CDR3 has 12 amino acids. V was cut by 2 bases and J by 3 bases, with 5 bases left in between. The CDR3 loop is CASSQSVYEQYF. The CDR3 DNA follows: TGTGCCAGCAGCCAATCAGTCTACGAGCAGTACTTC.

This chain links TRBV5-4 with TRBJ2-4; D remains ambiguous. CDR3 length: 16 amino acids. Germline V gene lookup returns CDR1 SGHNT and CDR2 YYREEE (reference sequence). Trimming removed 0 bases from V and 0 bases from J, with 10 bases in between. The CDR3 loop reads CASSLDSALAKNIQYF. The CDR3 DNA reads TGTGCCAGCAGCTTGGACAGTGCTTTAGCCAAAAACATTCAGTACTTC.

This clone occurred a few times. The rearrangement joins TRBV5-4 to TRBJ2-1; TRBD2 might be the D (6 bases). Trimming removed 3 bases from V and 5 bases from J, with 9 bases in between. Germline V gives CDR1 SGHNT, CDR2 YYREEE (reference sequence). The CDR3 extends over 13 amino acids. CDR3 nucleotides: TGTGCCAGCAGCTCCCGGACTAACAATGAGCAGTTCTTC. Encoded protein: CASSSRTNNEQFF.

The chain combines TRBV19 with TRBJ1-1, with no clear D. CDR1 is LNHDA, CDR2 SQIVND, per germline (reference sequence). Trimming stripped 2 bases from V and 7 bases from J, with 8 bases between. The CDR3 runs to 12 residues. The CDR3 sequence is CASSIFVGEAFF. CDR3 in DNA: TGTGCCAGTAGTATATTCGTCGGTGAAGCTTTCTTT.

This clone was counted a few times. The chain joins TRBV6-5 to TRBJ1-4; 9 nucleotides agree with TRBD1. V was clipped by 6 bases and J by 15 bases; unmatched bases: 14. Germline CDR1 MNHEY, CDR2 SVGAGI. CDR3 length: 14 amino acids. In nucleotides, the CDR3 is TGTGCCAGCAGACCAGGGACAGGGAGGGGGGGGATGTTTTTT. Amino acids: CASRPGTGRGGMFF.

V gene TRBV19 combines with J gene TRBJ1-2; TRBD1 is a possible D gene (5 bases). V was clipped by 0 bases and J by 7 bases, with 12 bases between them. Germline CDR1 LNHDA, CDR2 SQIVND (reference sequence). This CDR3 is 14 amino acids long. The CDR3 coding sequence is TGTGCCAGTAGTATAGACTCGGGGGAACTTGGCTACACCTTC. Translation: CASSIDSGELGYTF.

The table lists this clone with a few counts. This chain links TRBV11-2 with TRBJ2-3, with 9 bases that match TRBD2. CDR3 size: 17 residues. V trimming: 5 bases; J trimming: 2 bases; junction bases outside the gene matches: 11. The germline V gene encodes CDR1 SGHAT and CDR2 FQNNGV. In nucleotides, the CDR3 is TGTGCCAGCAGCCCCTCCGGAGGCGGGGGGGCCACAGATACGCAGTATTTT. Its translation is CASSPSGGGGATDTQYF.

J is TRBJ1-4 and V is TRBV2, with TRBD1 matching over 12 bases. This CDR3 region has 14 residues. Germline V gives CDR1 SNHLY, CDR2 FYNNEI. V dropped 6 bases and J dropped 7; count of bases not matched to a gene: 3. This CDR3 is CASRGQGAFEKLFF. In nucleotides, the CDR3 is TGTGCCAGCAGGGGACAGGGGGCTTTTGAAAAACTGTTTTTT.

This clone has a single count. The genes are TRBV10-3 and TRBJ2-4; no clear D gene. Germline V gene data show CDR1 as ENHRY and CDR2 as SYGVKD. This CDR3 has 16 amino acids. The V end lost 5 bases, the J end lost 1 base, and 15 bases lay between the germline ends. The CDR3 loop is CAISSAVPGAKNIQYF. CDR3 DNA sequence: TGTGCCATCAGTTCGGCCGTGCCCGGGGCCAAAAACATTCAGTACTTC.

This clone was picked up a small number of times. The chain uses TRBV5-4 and TRBJ2-1; maybe TRBD1 (5 bases). Germline V lookup: CDR1 SGHNT, CDR2 YYREEE (reference sequence). V lost 4 bases, J lost 6 bases, and 11 bases lay in between. The CDR3 is 13 residues long. DNA for the CDR3: TGTGCCAGCAGCCCTGAAGGGGTCAATGAGCAGTTCTTC. It translates to CASSPEGVNEQFF. The whole variable domain, remainder taken from reference TRBV5-4 and TRBJ2-1, is ETGVTQSPTHLIKTRGQQVTLRCSSQSGHNTVSWYQQALGQGPQFIFQYYREEENGRGNFPPRFSGLQFPNYSSELNVNALELDDSALYLCASSPEGVNEQFFGPGTRLTVL.

The gene calls are TRBV19 and TRBJ2-7, with 7 bases fitting TRBD2. Germline CDR1 is LNHDA and CDR2 is SQIVND (reference sequence). Germline trimming cut 1 base from V and 7 bases from J; bases unmatched to any gene: 7. The CDR3 is 14 residues long. CDR3: CASSIGREASEQYF. The CDR3 DNA follows: TGTGCCAGTAGTATAGGCCGGGAGGCTTCTGAGCAGTACTTC.

The CDR3 DNA is TGTGCCAGCAGTTATACAGGAGGGGTCGATGAGCAGTTCTTC. It translates to CASSYTGGVDEQFF. The V gene is TRBV6-1, the J gene TRBJ2-1; maybe TRBD2 (6 bases). Germline values: CDR1 MNHNS, CDR2 SASEGT. Trimming left V 5 bases short and J 8 bases short, with 16 bases between. The CDR3 extends over 14 amino acids.

V gene TRBV7-9 combines with J gene TRBJ1-1; D ambiguous. With 8 bases removed from V and 7 bases from J, the gap between germline ends came to 14 bases. This CDR3 comprises 12 residues. Germline lookup yields CDR1 SEHNR and CDR2 FQNEAQ (reference sequence). The CDR3: CASELDRHEAFF. The DNA of the CDR3 is TGTGCCAGCGAGTTAGATAGACATGAAGCTTTCTTT.

The chain has TRBV4-1 and TRBJ2-7; D is uncertain. Germline values: CDR1 MGHRA, CDR2 YSYEKL. The length of the CDR3 is 15 residues. V was pared by 5 bases and J by 2 bases, with 16 bases between. The CDR3 nucleotides read TGCGCCAGCAGCTCGTTCGTCGGGTCGCCCTACGAGCAGTACTTC. Its protein product is CASSSFVGSPYEQYF.

This clone was counted only a few times. This rearrangement joins TRBV7-2 to TRBJ2-3, with 13 bases that match TRBD2. CDR1 SGHTA and CDR2 FQGNSA come from the germline V gene. CDR3 size: 16 residues. Trimming at V came to 6 bases and at J to 5 bases, leaving 8 bases not matched to a gene. CDR3 residues: CASRRTSGSGEDTQYF. The CDR3 DNA follows: TGTGCCAGCAGGCGGACTAGCGGGAGCGGAGAAGATACGCAGTATTTT.

For the CDR3, the DNA is TGTGCCAGCAGCCGCGGACTAGCGAACAGGGAGCTGTTTTTT. Its translation is CASSRGLANRELFF. V gene TRBV11-2 combines with J gene TRBJ2-2; 9 bases are a match to TRBD2. The CDR3 has 14 residues. V lost 5 bases to trimming and J lost 9 bases; unmatched junction nucleotides: 7. Germline V gene sequence: CDR1 SGHAT, CDR2 FQNNGV.

The genes are TRBV2 and TRBJ1-5, with 8 bases identical to TRBD1. The V segment lost 6 bases and the J segment 3 bases; nucleotides outside the gene matches: 4. Germline loops: CDR1 SNHLY, CDR2 FYNNEI. The CDR3 length is 14 residues. The CDR3 DNA follows: TGTGCCAGCAGCGAGGACAGGGTCAATCAGCCCCAGCATTTT. It codes for CASSEDRVNQPQHF. Complete variable domain (other parts from reference TRBV2 and TRBJ1-5): EPEVTQTPSHQVTQMGQEVILRCVPISNHLYFYWYRQILGQKVEFLVSFYNNEISEKSEIFDDQFSVERPDGSNFTLKIRSTKLEDSAMYFCASSEDRVNQPQHFGDGTRLSIL.

The CDR3 DNA reads TGCGCCAGCAGTGGACTAGTGAACGGCGAGCAGTACTTC. It is translated as CASSGLVNGEQYF. The chain combines TRBV10-2 with TRBJ2-7; D is perhaps TRBD2 (6 bases). V lost 4 bases and J lost 6, with 13 bases in between. This CDR3 comprises 13 residues. CDR1 and CDR2 from the germline V gene are WSHSY and SAAADI.